This T cell receptor beta chain was recorded in a study of T cell responses to AZD1222 COVID-19 vaccine. Study-level background: The study pooled second doses at about 4 or about 12 weeks.

Germline CDR1 is MDHEN and CDR2 is SYDVKM. This CDR3 region has 12 residues. Trimming left V 10 bases short and J 2 bases short, with 9 bases between. Clones were read by immunoSEQ multiplex PCR, and TCRdb kept only the in-frame ones, dropping some. The sample lists over 150,000 clones, over 80% occurring once. In regard to this clone: Its cognate antigen is unknown.

The study's findings and limits: Females outnumbered males among donors, who were mostly white British; clonal diversity was possibly underestimated. At baseline, just a handful of AZD1222 recipients tested seropositive. Sampling that yielded the repertoires occurred only after the peak T cell response.

Here the sequenced sample was peripheral blood, taken on day 0 of AZD1222 vaccination. The chain couples TRBV28 to TRBJ1-3, with D perhaps TRBD1 (5 bases). This clonotype was sampled from an adult in good health. The CDR3 region is CATWGTGNTIYF. In DNA form, the CDR3 reads TGTGCCACCTGGGGGACTGGAAACACCATATATTTT.